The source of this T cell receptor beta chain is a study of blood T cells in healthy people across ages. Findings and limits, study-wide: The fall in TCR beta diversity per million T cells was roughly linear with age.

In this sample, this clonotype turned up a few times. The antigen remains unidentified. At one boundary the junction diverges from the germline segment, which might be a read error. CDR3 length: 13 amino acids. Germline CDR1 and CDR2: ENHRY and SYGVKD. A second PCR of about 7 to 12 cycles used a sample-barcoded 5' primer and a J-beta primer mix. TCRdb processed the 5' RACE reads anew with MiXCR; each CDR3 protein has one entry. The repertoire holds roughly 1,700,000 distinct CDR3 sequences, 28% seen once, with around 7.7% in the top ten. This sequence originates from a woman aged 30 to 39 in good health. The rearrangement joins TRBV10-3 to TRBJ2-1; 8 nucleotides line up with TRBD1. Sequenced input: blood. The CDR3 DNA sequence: TGTGCCACCCGGGGAGCAGGGGGCAATGCGCAGTTCTTC. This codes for CATRGAGGNAQFF.